These 5 T cell receptor beta chains originate from one sample sequenced in a study of spatial heterogeneity in lung cancer. The time point here: blood at routine non-recurrence follow-up after resection. MiXCR was run by TCRdb on the 5' RACE reads, yielding one entry per CDR3 protein. The data show about 10,000 distinct CDR3 sequences, with 20% to 25% seen just once and approximately 3.8% held by the top ten. The sequenced sample was PBMCs, obtained at follow-up. The origin of the receptors is a female donor with early-stage non-small cell lung cancer.

By proportion, this clonotype is medium-sized. The CDR3 DNA reads TGCAGTGCCGCAAGGGGCAGCCTGGGGTATTTT. Translated: CSAARGSLGYF. The V call is TRBV20-1, the J call TRBJ2-3, with D possibly matching TRBD1 (5 bases). Between the trimmed V and J ends, which lost 6 bases and 14 bases, there was a span of 18 bases. The CDR3 totals 11 residues. Germline CDR1 and CDR2: DFQATT and SNEGSKA (reference sequence).

The genes are TRBV29-1 and TRBJ2-3; D is perhaps TRBD2 (6 bases). Germline V gene sequence: CDR1 SQVTM, CDR2 ANQGSEA. The V end was cut by 4 bases, the J end by 0 bases, with 11 bases between. CDR3 length equals 14 residues. The CDR3 DNA is TGCAGCGTTGCCGTAGCGGCTAGCACAGATACGCAGTATTTT. Protein sequence: CSVAVAASTDTQYF.

The rearrangement joins TRBV5-1 to TRBJ1-3; unclear D gene. Looked up from germline, CDR1 is SGHRS and CDR2 is YFSETQ. V lost 1 base and J lost 0, with 8 bases in between. There are 15 residues in the CDR3. The CDR3 DNA is TGCGCCAGCAGCTTGACGGCAGACTCTGGAAACACCATATATTTT. Protein product: CASSLTADSGNTIYF. The full variable domain, rest sourced from reference TRBV5-1 and TRBJ1-3, is KAGVTQTPRYLIKTRGQQVTLSCSPISGHRSVSWYQQTPGQGLQFLFEYFSETQRNKGNFPGRFSGRQFSNSRSEMNVSTLELGDSALYLCASSLTADSGNTIYFGEGSWLTVV.

A few counts support this clonotype. The rearrangement joins TRBV29-1 to TRBJ2-5; TRBD2 matches at 16 bases. J lost 5 bases, V lost 3 bases, and 9 bases had no gene match. This CDR3 has 17 residues. Per germline, CDR1 SQVTM and CDR2 ANQGSEA. Here the CDR3 reads CSVDQPGTSGRVETQYF. DNA of the CDR3: TGCAGCGTTGATCAGCCCGGGACTAGCGGGAGGGTCGAGACCCAGTACTTC. Variable domain in full (rest from reference TRBV29-1 and TRBJ2-5): SAVISQKPSRDICQRGTSLTIQCQVDSQVTMMFWYRQQPGQSLTLIATANQGSEATYESGFVIDKFPISRPNLTFSTLTVSNMSPEDSSIYLCSVDQPGTSGRVETQYFGPGTRLLVL.

This clonotype has just a few counts. The chain carries TRBV7-2 and TRBJ2-3, with unresolved D. The CDR3 consists of 11 residues. Germline CDR1 SGHTA, CDR2 FQGNSA. The germline V and J ends were trimmed by 4 bases and 9 bases, with 8 bases remaining between them. For the CDR3, the DNA is TGTGCCAGCAGCTCCCAGACCACGCAGTATTTT. Its translation is CASSSQTTQYF.